This T cell receptor (beta chain) was profiled in a study of T cell repertoires in cytomegalovirus infection. This clonotype is medium-sized. Its antigen is unknown. TCRdb recomputed calls from the reads with MiXCR, one row per CDR3 protein. Among 49,000 or so distinct CDR3 sequences, roughly 19% were seen once, and the ten largest hold around half. CDR3 length: 13 residues. Germline CDR1 reads MNHEY; CDR2 reads SMNVEV (reference sequence). The V end lost 2 bases, the J end lost 5 bases, and 10 bases lay between the germline ends. The chain links TRBV27 to TRBJ2-7; no clear D. This receptor was identified in a human donor in good health (CMV status not recorded). Some clones in this sample may be carry-over from other donors' samples. Source: CD8+ T cells from cultured PBMCs, taken from culture after CMV antigen stimulation. CDR3 sequence: CASSLNPRDEQYF. The DNA for the CDR3 is TGTGCCAGCAGTTTAAACCCTCGCGACGAGCAGTACTTC.